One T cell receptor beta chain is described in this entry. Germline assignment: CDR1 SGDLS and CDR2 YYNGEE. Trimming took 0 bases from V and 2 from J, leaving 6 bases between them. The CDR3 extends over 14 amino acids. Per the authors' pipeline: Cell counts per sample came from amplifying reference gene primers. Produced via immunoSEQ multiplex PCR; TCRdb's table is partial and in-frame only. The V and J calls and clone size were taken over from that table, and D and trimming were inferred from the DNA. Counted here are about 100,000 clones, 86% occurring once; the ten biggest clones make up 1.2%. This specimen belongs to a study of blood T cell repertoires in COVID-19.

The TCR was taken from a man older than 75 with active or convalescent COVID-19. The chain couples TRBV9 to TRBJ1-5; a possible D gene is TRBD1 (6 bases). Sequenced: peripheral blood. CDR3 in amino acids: CASSVAGGNQPQHF. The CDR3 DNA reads TGTGCCAGCAGCGTAGCAGGGGGCAATCAGCCCCAGCATTTT.